This T cell receptor (beta chain) was sequenced during a study of post-analysis software for immune sequencing data. Study-wide context: Several disease courses (relapsing-remitting, secondary progressive and progressive-relapsing) of multiple sclerosis were included. General study findings and limits: Versus controls, multiple sclerosis patients showed significantly lower diversity (normalized Chao1). Samples from one preparation batch, clustered by F measure, grouped strongly together.

On this clonotype: Antigen unknown.

Sequencing libraries made from TCR beta cDNA carried unique molecular identifiers. When about 0.95 to 10 million T cells were used, they gave hundreds of thousands of cDNA molecules. TCRdb re-called the PCR reads with MiXCR, one entry per CDR3 protein. The table has fewer than 700,000 distinct CDR3 sequences, around 40% seen once; the top ten hold over 1.5%. Sequencing used blood. This sequence was found in a girl aged 5-17 years with multiple sclerosis.

In nucleotides, the CDR3 is TGTGCCAGCAGCTGTACCGGGAGCTACAATGAGCAGTTCTTC. It yields the protein CASSCTGSYNEQFF. This sequence joins TRBV7-2 and TRBJ2-1; D possibly corresponds to TRBD2 (6 bases). Germline assignment: CDR1 SGHTA and CDR2 FQGNSA. This CDR3 has 14 amino acids. The V end was cut by 4 bases, the J end by 3 bases, with 10 bases between.